These 11 T cell receptor beta chains were sequenced from one sample in a study of cytomegalovirus exposure and HLA in healthy donors. The primer mix had 60 Vbeta and 13 Jbeta primers. The repertoire was sequenced with immunoSEQ multiplex PCR; TCRdb's copy has only in-frame clones and lacks some. Altogether about 43,000 clones are present, more than 65% being singletons, with the ten largest covering around 2.5%. Sequencing was performed on PBMCs. These TCRs come from a man over 45 in good health and CMV-seronegative.

This chain uses TRBV9 with TRBJ1-1; 7 bases are a match to TRBD1. This CDR3 spans 15 amino acids. Germline CDR1 SGDLS, CDR2 YYNGEE. After removal of 3 bases from V and 4 bases from J, the junction contained 9 bases not matched to a gene. CDR3 bases: TGTGCCAGCAGCGCTTCGACAGGGCGCCTCACTGAAGCTTTCTTT. Translating gives CASSASTGRLTEAFF.

As for this clone: Other DNA sequences from this sample encode an identical CDR3 as well. The chain links TRBV7-9 to TRBJ1-1; tentative D call: TRBD1 (6 bases). Per germline, CDR1 SEHNR and CDR2 FQNEAQ (reference sequence). V was pared by 5 bases and J by 8 bases, with 9 bases between. The CDR3 runs to 11 residues. The CDR3 bases are TGTGCCAGCAGCCCTGACAGGGAAGCTTTCTTT. This codes for CASSPDREAFF.

About this clone itself: An end of the junction differs from the germline gene, which may be a read error. The chain combines TRBV19 with TRBJ2-2, with D possibly matching TRBD1 (6 bases). Germline CDR1 is LNHDA and CDR2 is SQIVND (reference sequence). The CDR3 is 12 residues long. CDR3 sequence: CASRGDTRELFF. DNA of the CDR3: TGTGCCAGTAGGGGGGACACCCGGGAGCTGTTTTTT.

The chain recombines TRBV2 with TRBJ1-2; D ambiguous. The CDR3 is made up of 12 amino acids. Germline CDR1 and CDR2: SNHLY and FYNNEI. The V gene lost 3 bases and the J gene lost 4 bases, with 6 bases spanning the gap. In DNA, the CDR3 is TGTGCCAGCAGTGACATTTTCTATGGCTACACCTTC. This codes for CASSDIFYGYTF.

V usage is TRBV19 and J usage is TRBJ2-2; TRBD1 matches at 9 bases. The V gene's germline CDR1 is LNHDA and CDR2 SQIVND (reference sequence). CDR3 length equals 14 residues. The junction had 5 bases not matched to a gene; V was cut back by 7 bases and J by 5 bases. The CDR3 DNA follows: TGTGCCAGTACCAAGACAGGGGGTACCGGGGAGCTGTTTTTT. It yields the protein CASTKTGGTGELFF. The variable domain in full, completed from reference TRBV19 and TRBJ2-2, reads DGGITQSPKYLFRKEGQNVTLSCEQNLNHDAMYWYRQDPGQGLRLIYYSQIVNDFQKGDIAEGYSVSREKKESFPLTVTSAQKNPTAFYLCASTKTGGTGELFFGEGSRLTVL.

The CDR3 protein is CASSQDLGGGRETQYF. The CDR3 region has the DNA TGTGCCAGCAGCCAAGATCTGGGGGGGGGTCGCGAGACCCAGTACTTC. This sequence joins TRBV4-2 and TRBJ2-5, with 7 bases that match TRBD2. The trim removed 0 bases at V and 5 bases at J, leaving 9 bases unmatched. This CDR3 region has 16 residues. Germline loops: CDR1 LGHNA, CDR2 YNFKEQ.

This chain uses TRBV29-1 with TRBJ2-7; a possible D gene is TRBD1 (5 bases). CDR3 size: 12 residues. Germline V gene data show CDR1 as SQVTM and CDR2 as ANQGSEA. V was shortened by 7 bases and J by 1 base, with 11 bases between the two germline ends. The DNA of the CDR3 is TGCAGCGCTATAGACAGTTCCTACGAGCAGTACTTC. It is translated as CSAIDSSYEQYF.

This chain links TRBV5-1 with TRBJ2-5; the D is unclear. V was shortened by 2 bases and J by 0 bases, with 14 bases between the two germline ends. This CDR3 region has 16 residues. From germline, CDR1 is SGHRS and CDR2 YFSETQ. In DNA form, the CDR3 reads TGCGCCAGCAGCTTTGGTCCGCGACTCAACCAAGAGACCCAGTACTTC. This gives the protein CASSFGPRLNQETQYF.

J is TRBJ2-5 and V is TRBV9, with a tentative D call TRBD1 (5 bases). Trimming removed 0 bases at V and 1 base at J, with 7 bases between. CDR3 size: 14 residues. Germline V lookup: CDR1 SGDLS, CDR2 YYNGEE. In DNA form, the CDR3 reads TGTGCCAGCAGCGTAGGGGGCACCCAAGAGACCCAGTACTTC. It translates to CASSVGGTQETQYF.

The V call is TRBV7-9, the J call TRBJ1-2; 8 bases align to TRBD1. Losses at the gene ends were 5 bases for V and 1 base for J; bases not matched to a gene: 6. Germline-derived CDR1 and CDR2 are SEHNR and FQNEAQ (reference sequence). This CDR3 is built from 15 residues. The CDR3: CASSLDRGDNYGYTF. In DNA, the CDR3 is TGTGCCAGCAGCCTCGACAGGGGTGATAACTATGGCTACACCTTC.

V gene TRBV11-2 combines with J gene TRBJ1-4; perhaps TRBD1 as D (5 bases). Germline V gene sequence: CDR1 SGHAT, CDR2 FQNNGV. Trimming stripped 3 bases from V and 9 bases from J, with 17 bases between. The length of the CDR3 is 15 residues. CDR3 amino acids: CASSFRSGYTKKLFF. As DNA, the CDR3 is TGTGCCAGCAGCTTTCGATCAGGGTATACGAAAAAACTGTTTTTT.